The clone carrying this T cell receptor beta chain has a count of ten or more. The antigen is undetermined. Trimming took off 4 bases at V and 6 bases at J, with 6 bases between the two ends. Germline V gene lookup returns CDR1 SGHDT and CDR2 YYEEEE. The CDR3 spans 11 residues. Next came a second PCR, run for roughly 6 to 11 cycles, which used a sample-barcoded 5' primer along with a J-beta primer mix. TCRdb independently ran MiXCR on the 5' RACE reads; one entry per CDR3 protein. The sample has 710,000 or so distinct CDR3 sequences, less than 40% seen once. This record belongs to a study of blood T cells in healthy people across ages. Study observations and caveats: As age increased, TCR beta diversity per million T cells fell in a roughly linear fashion.

The sequencing sample was made of blood. This receptor was taken from a woman over 75 in good health. V gene TRBV5-6 combines with J gene TRBJ2-3; D remains ambiguous. The CDR3 here is CASSRQDTQYF. DNA of the CDR3: TGTGCCAGCAGCCGGCAGGATACGCAGTATTTT. Drawing the rest from reference TRBV5-6 and TRBJ2-3, the complete variable domain is DAGVTQSPTHLIKTRGQQVTLRCSPKSGHDTVSWYQQALGQGPQFIFQYYEEEERQRGNFPDRFSGHQFPNYSSELNVNALLLGDSALYLCASSRQDTQYFGPGTRLTVL.